These 16 T cell receptor beta chains were all obtained from the same sample, sequenced in a study of T cell responses to AZD1222 COVID-19 vaccine. The assay was immunoSEQ multiplex PCR, and TCRdb's table has in-frame clones only and misses some. The sample gives under 200,000 clones, just over 90% of which show up once; around 3.6% is in the top ten. Sequenced material: peripheral blood, taken 28 days after the second dose of the MenACWY control vaccine. The receptors derive from an adult who received the MenACWY meningococcal vaccine as a control.

The chain recombines TRBV7-2 with TRBJ2-4; no firm D call. Trimming stripped 4 bases from V and 0 bases from J, with 13 bases between. The CDR3 consists of 16 residues. The germline V gene has CDR1 SGHTA and CDR2 FQGNSA. CDR3 DNA sequence: TGTGCCAGCAGCTCGACACCCACTCTAGCCAAAAACATTCAGTACTTC. Translating it yields CASSSTPTLAKNIQYF.

This chain joins TRBV19 and TRBJ1-6; D unresolved. V was shortened by 7 bases and J by 10 bases, with 20 bases between the two germline ends. CDR1 LNHDA and CDR2 SQIVND come from the germline V gene (reference sequence). The CDR3 is made up of 15 amino acids. In DNA, the CDR3 is TGTGCCAGTACCCCCTTTGGCATCTTCGGGTCACCCCTCCACTTT. Translation gives CASTPFGIFGSPLHF. The whole variable domain, remainder taken from reference TRBV19 and TRBJ1-6, is DGGITQSPKYLFRKEGQNVTLSCEQNLNHDAMYWYRQDPGQGLRLIYYSQIVNDFQKGDIAEGYSVSREKKESFPLTVTSAQKNPTAFYLCASTPFGIFGSPLHFGNGTRLTVT.

The chain links TRBV6-5 to TRBJ2-1; 10 bases are a match to TRBD2. Trimming removed 6 bases from V and 15 bases from J; junction bases left unmatched: 17. Germline CDR1 is MNHEY and CDR2 is SVGAGI. The CDR3 length is 15 residues. The CDR3 loop is CASSENGAGGPPRFF. The CDR3 DNA reads as TGTGCCAGCAGCGAGAACGGAGCGGGAGGGCCTCCGCGGTTCTTC.

This clone appeared a single time. The chain is built from TRBV5-1 and TRBJ2-7; weak D call: TRBD2 (5 bases). The germline V and J ends were trimmed by 0 bases and 2 bases, with 18 bases remaining between them. CDR1 is SGHRS and CDR2 is YFSETQ in the germline V gene. CDR3 size: 17 residues. As DNA, the CDR3 is TGCGCCAGCAGCTTGGTCTCTAGCCCCCACCACGCCTACGAGCAGTACTTC. Protein product: CASSLVSSPHHAYEQYF.

This chain uses TRBV14 with TRBJ1-2, with D hard to call. In germline, CDR1 is SGHDN, CDR2 FVKESK. The V end lost 4 bases, the J end lost 8 bases, and 14 bases lay between the germline ends. The CDR3 extends over 13 amino acids. The CDR3 protein is CASSPTMKRGYTF. Written as DNA, the CDR3 is TGTGCCAGCAGCCCGACGATGAAGCGAGGCTACACCTTC.

The CDR3 nucleotides read TGCGCCAGCAGCTTGGGCGGGACCAAAGGAGAGACCCAGTACTTC. It encodes CASSLGGTKGETQYF. The chain has TRBV5-1 and TRBJ2-5; tentative D call: TRBD2 (6 bases). Trimming pared 0 bases from V and 4 bases from J, leaving 13 bases between. Germline V lookup: CDR1 SGHRS, CDR2 YFSETQ. The CDR3 sequence is 15 residues long. The variable domain in full, with the rest retrieved from reference TRBV5-1 and TRBJ2-5, is KAGVTQTPRYLIKTRGQQVTLSCSPISGHRSVSWYQQTPGQGLQFLFEYFSETQRNKGNFPGRFSGRQFSNSRSEMNVSTLELGDSALYLCASSLGGTKGETQYFGPGTRLLVL.

V gene TRBV5-1 combines with J gene TRBJ2-2, with D possibly matching TRBD1 (6 bases). V was pared by 0 bases and J by 5 bases, with 8 bases between. Germline lookup yields CDR1 SGHRS and CDR2 YFSETQ. This CDR3 spans 14 amino acids. The DNA for the CDR3 is TGCGCCAGCAGCTTGGCCAGGGGTACCGGGGAGCTGTTTTTT. Protein sequence: CASSLARGTGELFF.

The rearrangement links TRBV30 to TRBJ1-3, with D uncertain. Germline V gives CDR1 GTSNPN, CDR2 SVGIG (reference sequence). There are 13 residues in the CDR3. The V and J ends lost 0 bases and 5 bases respectively, with 8 bases between them. In DNA, the CDR3 is TGTGCCTGGAGTGTGGGATTCCGAAACACCATATATTTT. It codes for CAWSVGFRNTIYF.

V usage is TRBV3-1 (or the pseudogene TRBV3-2) and J usage is TRBJ2-1; no reliable D call. The CDR3 consists of 12 residues. Trimming took 4 bases from V and 5 from J, leaving 6 bases between them. Germline values: CDR1 LGHDT, CDR2 YNNKEL (reference sequence). The CDR3 DNA reads as TGTGCCAGCAGCCCATTCGACAATGAGCAGTTCTTC. It encodes CASSPFDNEQFF.

The V gene is TRBV5-6, the J gene TRBJ1-5; D is undetermined. Trimming left V 4 bases short and J 1 base short, with 9 bases between. This CDR3 has 14 amino acids. Germline V gene sequence: CDR1 SGHDT, CDR2 YYEEEE. CDR3 in DNA: TGTGCCAGCAGCGAGGACGGCAGCAATCAGCCCCAGCATTTT. Amino acid sequence: CASSEDGSNQPQHF.

This sequence joins TRBV7-7 and TRBJ2-1; 13 nucleotides line up with TRBD2. CDR1 and CDR2 from the germline V gene are SSHAT and FNYEAQ (reference sequence). The CDR3 length is 15 residues. Trimming cost V 1 base and J 9 bases; bases outside gene matches: 3. This CDR3 reads CASSLGLAGGFEQFF. The CDR3 DNA is TGTGCCAGCAGCTTAGGACTAGCGGGGGGATTTGAGCAGTTCTTC.

CDR3 in DNA: TGTGCCATCAGTGAGAACCCGGGCTCCTACAATGAGCAGTTCTTC. It is translated as CAISENPGSYNEQFF. The chain uses TRBV10-3 and TRBJ2-1, with unresolved D. V was trimmed by 2 bases and J by 0 bases, leaving 8 bases between them. Germline V lookup: CDR1 ENHRY, CDR2 SYGVKD. The CDR3 extends over 15 amino acids.

This rearrangement joins TRBV5-5 to TRBJ1-1; D is unresolved. The V end lost 4 bases, the J end lost 5 bases, and 12 bases lay between the germline ends. The V gene's germline CDR1 is SGHKS and CDR2 YYEKEE (reference sequence). The CDR3 runs 13 residues. DNA of the CDR3: TGTGCCAGCAGCCGGGAGGAGGGAACTGAAGCTTTCTTT. Protein product: CASSREEGTEAFF.

The rearrangement joins TRBV7-9 to TRBJ2-7; D perhaps matches TRBD1 (6 bases). CDR1 is SEHNR and CDR2 is FQNEAQ in the germline V gene (reference sequence). With 5 bases removed from V and 3 bases from J, the gap between germline ends came to 11 bases. This CDR3 comprises 13 residues. In DNA, the CDR3 is TGTGCCAGCAGCATGACAGGCGTCTACGAGCAGTACTTC. The encoded protein is CASSMTGVYEQYF.

The chain recombines TRBV19 with TRBJ2-1; D is perhaps TRBD2 (5 bases). V gave up 7 bases and J gave up 7 bases, with 14 bases separating them. The CDR3 is 13 amino acids. Germline V gene sequence: CDR1 LNHDA, CDR2 SQIVND (reference sequence). The CDR3 protein is CASMREFGNEQFF. DNA for the CDR3: TGTGCCAGTATGAGGGAGTTCGGGAATGAGCAGTTCTTC. Full variable domain (missing parts from reference TRBV19 and TRBJ2-1): DGGITQSPKYLFRKEGQNVTLSCEQNLNHDAMYWYRQDPGQGLRLIYYSQIVNDFQKGDIAEGYSVSREKKESFPLTVTSAQKNPTAFYLCASMREFGNEQFFGPGTRLTVL.

The chain couples TRBV5-6 to TRBJ2-1; 7 bases map to TRBD2. Germline V gene data show CDR1 as SGHDT and CDR2 as YYEEEE. CDR3 length: 15 amino acids. J lost 5 bases, V lost 5 bases, and 10 bases had no gene match. This CDR3 reads CASRRGGGKHNEQFF. CDR3 nucleotide sequence: TGTGCCAGCAGGCGCGGGGGAGGGAAGCACAATGAGCAGTTCTTC.